The 4 T cell receptor beta chains reported below all come from one sample, sequenced in a study of blood T cell repertoires in COVID-19 (dated by TCRdb to the early 2020s). Receptors were amplified or captured by the immunoSEQ multiplex PCR assay. Drawn from immuneACCESS, this table holds only the in-frame rearrangements with V and J called that TCRdb kept. Clones are partly lost; checked studies trace under half to an unresolved V gene and leave the rest unexplained. The sample table records over 25,000 clones; 88% of these occur just once. About 8% of the sample rests with the top ten. Material for sequencing was peripheral blood. Receptors originate from a woman aged 50 to 60 with active COVID-19.

The gene calls are TRBV7-9 and TRBJ1-3, with 8 bases fitting TRBD1. There are 18 residues in the CDR3. J gave up 5 bases and V 1 base, and 13 bases lay outside the gene matches. Germline CDR1 and CDR2: SEHNR and FQNEAQ (reference sequence). The CDR3 spells CASSLEGPRQGARNTIYF. The DNA for the CDR3 is TGTGCCAGCAGCTTAGAAGGGCCACGGCAGGGGGCAAGAAACACCATATATTTT.

This clone showed up just once. The chain links TRBV6-6 to TRBJ2-3; 9 nucleotides line up with TRBD1. CDR3 length equals 15 residues. The V segment lost 5 bases and the J segment 1 base; nucleotides outside the gene matches: 4. Germline V gives CDR1 MNHNY, CDR2 SVGAGI (reference sequence). The CDR3 bases are TGTGCCAGCAGTCTGAGGACAGGGGGCACAGATACGCAGTATTTT. This encodes CASSLRTGGTDTQYF.

This chain's CDR3 is CASSIRAGSSYNEQFF. Here the CDR3 DNA reads TGTGCCAGTAGTATTAGAGCGGGGAGCTCCTACAATGAGCAGTTCTTC. The chain couples TRBV19 to TRBJ2-1, with 7 bases fitting TRBD2. The CDR3 runs to 16 residues. J was trimmed by 0 bases and V by 3 bases; bases with no gene match: 5. Germline V gene sequence: CDR1 LNHDA, CDR2 SQIVND (reference sequence).

The chain carries TRBV11-1 and TRBJ2-7, with a possible D match to TRBD2 (5 bases). The CDR3 sequence is 13 residues long. Germline loops: CDR1 SGHAT, CDR2 FQDESV (reference sequence). Trimming cost V 3 bases and J 4 bases, with 10 bases left between them. CDR3 DNA: TGTGCCAGCAGCTTCCCGGGGTCTTACGAGCAGTACTTC. Translating it yields CASSFPGSYEQYF.